This T cell receptor (beta chain) was captured in a study of T cell repertoires in cytomegalovirus infection. Germline values: CDR1 SGHVS, CDR2 FNYEAQ. The CDR3 totals 16 residues. Trimming removed 5 bases at V and 0 bases at J, with 15 bases between. Each CDR3 protein gets one entry after TCRdb re-called the reads with MiXCR. The top ten clones hold approximately 61% of a sample with around 71,000 distinct CDR3 sequences, approximately 22% of them seen once. As concerns this clonotype: Its antigen is unknown.

This material consisted of CD8+ T cells from cultured PBMCs, taken from culture after CMV antigen stimulation. The clonotype comes from a human donor in good health (CMV status not recorded). Some clones in this sample may be carry-over from other donors' samples. The chain has TRBV7-6 and TRBJ2-3; either TRBD1 or TRBD2 may supply D (5 bases each). The CDR3 spells CASSTPGTTSTDTQYF. In DNA, the CDR3 is TGTGCCAGCAGCACCCCCGGGACCACTAGCACAGATACGCAGTATTTT.